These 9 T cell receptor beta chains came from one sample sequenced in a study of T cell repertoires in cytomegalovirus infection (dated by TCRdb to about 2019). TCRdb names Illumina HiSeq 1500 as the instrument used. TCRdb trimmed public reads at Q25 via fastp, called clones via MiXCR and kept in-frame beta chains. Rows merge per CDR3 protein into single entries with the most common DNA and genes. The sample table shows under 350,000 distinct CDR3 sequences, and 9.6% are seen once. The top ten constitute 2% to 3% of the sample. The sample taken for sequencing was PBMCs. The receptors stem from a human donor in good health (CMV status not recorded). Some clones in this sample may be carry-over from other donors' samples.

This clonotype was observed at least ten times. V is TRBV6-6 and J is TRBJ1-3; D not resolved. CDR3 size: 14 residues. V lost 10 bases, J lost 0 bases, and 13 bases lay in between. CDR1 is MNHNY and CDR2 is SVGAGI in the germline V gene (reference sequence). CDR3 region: CATLNLGSGNTIYF. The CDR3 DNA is TGTGCCACCCTAAACTTAGGCTCTGGAAACACCATATATTTT.

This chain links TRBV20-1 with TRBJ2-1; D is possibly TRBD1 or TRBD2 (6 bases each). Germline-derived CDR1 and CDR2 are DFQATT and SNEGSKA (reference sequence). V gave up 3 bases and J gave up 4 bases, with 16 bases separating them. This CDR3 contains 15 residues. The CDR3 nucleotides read TGCAGTGCTAGGGCCTTGTCGGGGGCTTACAATGAGCAGTTCTTC. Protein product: CSARALSGAYNEQFF.

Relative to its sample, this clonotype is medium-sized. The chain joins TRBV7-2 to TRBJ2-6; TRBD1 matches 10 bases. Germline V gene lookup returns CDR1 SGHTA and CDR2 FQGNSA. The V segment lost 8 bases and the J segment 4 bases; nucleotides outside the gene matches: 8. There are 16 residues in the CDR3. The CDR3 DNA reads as TGTGCCAGCGGGAGGACAGGGGGATCAGGGGCCAACGTCCTGACTTTC. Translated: CASGRTGGSGANVLTF.

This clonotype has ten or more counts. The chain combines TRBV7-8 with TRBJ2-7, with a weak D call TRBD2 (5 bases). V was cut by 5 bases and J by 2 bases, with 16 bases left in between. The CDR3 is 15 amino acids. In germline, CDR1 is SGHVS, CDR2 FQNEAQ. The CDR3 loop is CASSEGRLGTYEQYF. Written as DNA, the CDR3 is TGTGCCAGCAGCGAGGGCCGTCTGGGGACCTACGAGCAGTACTTC.

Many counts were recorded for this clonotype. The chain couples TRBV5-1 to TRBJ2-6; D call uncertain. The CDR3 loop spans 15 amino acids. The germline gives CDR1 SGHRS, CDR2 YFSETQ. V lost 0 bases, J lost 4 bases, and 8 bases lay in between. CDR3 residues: CASSLGSYGANVLTF. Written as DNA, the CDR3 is TGCGCCAGCAGCTTGGGATCGTACGGGGCCAACGTCCTGACTTTC. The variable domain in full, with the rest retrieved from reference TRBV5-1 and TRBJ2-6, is KAGVTQTPRYLIKTRGQQVTLSCSPISGHRSVSWYQQTPGQGLQFLFEYFSETQRNKGNFPGRFSGRQFSNSRSEMNVSTLELGDSALYLCASSLGSYGANVLTFGAGSRLTVL.

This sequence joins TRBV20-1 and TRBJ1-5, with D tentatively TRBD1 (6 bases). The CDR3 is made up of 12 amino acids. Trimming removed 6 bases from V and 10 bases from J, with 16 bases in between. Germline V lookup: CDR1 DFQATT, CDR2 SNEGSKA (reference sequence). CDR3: CSASDGTRPQHF. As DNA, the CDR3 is TGCAGTGCCTCGGACGGGACACGTCCCCAGCATTTT.

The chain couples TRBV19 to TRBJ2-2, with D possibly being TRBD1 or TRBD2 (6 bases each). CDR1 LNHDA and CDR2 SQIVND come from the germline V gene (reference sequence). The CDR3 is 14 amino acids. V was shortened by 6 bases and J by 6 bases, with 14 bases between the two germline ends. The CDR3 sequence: CASRVRGGSGELFF. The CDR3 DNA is TGTGCCAGTAGGGTCAGGGGAGGTTCCGGGGAGCTGTTTTTT.

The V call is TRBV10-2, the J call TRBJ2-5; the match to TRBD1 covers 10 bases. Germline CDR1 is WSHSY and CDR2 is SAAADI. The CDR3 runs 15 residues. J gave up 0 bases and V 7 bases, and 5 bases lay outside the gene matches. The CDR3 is CASKTDRGDQETQYF. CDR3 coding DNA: TGCGCCAGCAAGACGGACAGGGGGGACCAAGAGACCCAGTACTTC.

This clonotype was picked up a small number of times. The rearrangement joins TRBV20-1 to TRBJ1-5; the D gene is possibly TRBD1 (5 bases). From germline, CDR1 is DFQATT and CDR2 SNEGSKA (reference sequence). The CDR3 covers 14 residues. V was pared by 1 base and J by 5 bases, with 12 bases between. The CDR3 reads CSARGQIKHQPQHF. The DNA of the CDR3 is TGCAGTGCTAGAGGACAGATTAAGCATCAGCCCCAGCATTTT.